The entry below describes one T cell receptor (beta chain). No cognate antigen has been identified for it. No base-level quality is on record; no much larger clone is a single base apart. The sample originates from a study of vaccination effects on CD4 cells after COVID-19 (dated by TCRdb to the early 2020s). Regarding the study in general: Each participant got two doses of an mRNA SARS-CoV-2 vaccine, either BNT162b2 or mRNA-1273. Cultures from other donors in the study were sequenced with the Oncomine TCR Beta short-read assay on an Illumina iSeq 100. In both COVID-19 convalescent patients and infection-naive vaccine recipients, the study compared SARS-CoV-2 spike-specific CD4+ TCR repertoires from before mRNA vaccination with those from after it. A total of 9 to 11 COVID-19 convalescent patients and several SARS-CoV-2-naive healthy vaccine recipients were included in the full study.

To identify antigen-specific CD4+ T cell clonotypes by their expansion, the ViraFEST assay first stimulated PBMC with viral peptide pools and then applied TCR sequencing. After less than eleven days of culture, CD4+ T cells were isolated with the EasySep CD4+ T cell isolation kit. None of the healthy vaccine recipients had a prior SARS-CoV-2 infection, which was confirmed by nucleocapsid antibody tests that came back negative both before and after vaccination. A few million PBMC per well were cultured with around 10 ug/ml peptides in IMDM containing approximately 4.7% human AB serum, about 9 IU/ml IL-2 and gentamicin. Half of the culture medium was replaced with fresh IL-2-containing medium on days 3 and 7. Unless otherwise noted, each peptide stimulation condition was cultured in triplicate wells. PBMC were separated from whole blood using Ficoll-Paque Plus gradient centrifugation and were then either cryopreserved at -140C or used fresh. The overlapping peptide pools covered the spike proteins of SARS-CoV-2 as well as those of the common cold coronaviruses HCoV-NL63, HCoV-OC43 and HCoV-229E. The QIAamp micro DNA kit was used to extract genomic DNA from the cultured CD4+ T cells.

The library came from the immunoSEQ multiplex PCR assay. TCR beta CDR3 sequencing was performed on DNA from the cultured, isolated CD4+ T cells. Per the original workflow: Non-productive TCR sequences were removed, reads were trimmed to the CDR3 region, and CDR3s of at least 7 amino acids were retained. The MANAFEST web app was used to pick out antigen-specific clonotypes by comparing their expansion in peptide wells with that in reference cultures. To count as positive, a clone had to show expansion at FDR<0.05 compared with the reference and with all other wells, an odds ratio above 5, and a frequency above 0.1% in two replicate wells. A clonotype was called cross-reactive if it was significantly expanded both in SARS-CoV-2 spike wells and in at least one common cold coronavirus spike condition. Using the stringdist R package, CDR3 similarity was measured by Levenshtein distance, and unrooted trees were constructed with ape in R 3.6.1. What TCRdb holds here is the immuneACCESS table cut down to in-frame rearrangements. Part of the clones is not present; checked against another copy, under half of the missing clones reflect an unresolved V gene, and the others are unexplained. V, J and clone size reflect that table, while D and trimming were determined from the DNA. This sample has 20,000 to 25,000 clones in its table, and over 55% of those were observed once. 9.5% to 15% of the sample rests with the top ten.

Deletion took 1 base off V and 4 bases off J, with a span of 14 bases between the germline ends. For CDR1 and CDR2, the germline V gene lists SNHLY and FYNNEI. The CDR3, from cysteine to phenylalanine, totals 15 residues. The kept DNA is CDR3 alone, 45 bases in frame from the first base. Beyond this particular receptor, the publication reports: Limitations of the study were the small number of convalescent patients and the absence of early post-infection timepoints. Both infection-induced and vaccine-induced clones contracted markedly at late post-vaccination timepoints, which is consistent with waning T cell responses. Among healthy vaccine recipients, nearly all vaccine-induced clones were SARS-CoV-2 mono-reactive, and only 1 of 255 was cross-reactive with common cold coronaviruses.

The sequences come from CD4+ T cells from PBMCs cultured with HCoV-OC43 spike peptides, collected before COVID-19 vaccination. The sample's cell subset or site label, decoded: HCoV-OC43 spike overlapping peptide pool stimulation. This receptor was identified in a human donor who received a COVID-19 vaccine. The V and J segments used are TRBV2 and TRBJ2-7, with no D gene named confidently. The DNA sequence is as follows: TGTGCCAGCAGTGAAGGGGCCAGTGCTGAATACGAGCAGTACTTC. This is translated as CASSEGASAEYEQYF.